Described below is a single T cell receptor (beta chain) sequence and its context. This clonotype was found a few times. It has no known antigen specificity. Base qualities were left out, and no much larger clone turns up one base away. This sample is part of a study of identical twins (dated by TCRdb to about 2016). For the study in its entirety: To test whether fetal clonotypes persist, this study deep-sequenced TCR alpha and beta repertoires from monozygotic twins, from unrelated adults of various ages, and from cord blood. Replicate twin experiments were performed at different times using different library preparation protocols to rule out contamination. Results and caveats for the whole study, not just this receptor: In monozygotic twins, out-of-frame TCR alpha sharing was systematically underestimated by recombination models, although the models agreed with sharing between unrelated individuals. Fewer insertions were carried by abundant cord blood beta clonotypes, a similar but weaker trend appeared in young adult naive repertoires, and no such trend appeared in memory repertoires. Zero-insertion analyses could be partly confounded by invariant T cells such as MAIT and iNKT, although diverse VJ usage argued against such confounding for most clonotypes. Compared with coincidental sharing between unrelated individuals, out-of-frame TCR alpha sequences shared between twins had an excess of sequences with low generation probability. In beta out-of-frame sequences, excess twin sharing was weaker, because having fewer shared sequences lowered the signal-to-noise ratio. Because the same donors could not be followed over many years, the conclusions depended on cross-sectional statistical analysis.

Every donor in the study was a healthy Caucasian. Three pairs of female monozygotic twins, all aged 18 to 29 years, made up the twin cohort. CD4+ and CD8+ T cell populations were isolated with positive isolation kits from Invitrogen. Library generation was performed with 5' RACE. The instrument given in TCRdb is Illumina HiSeq 2000. Template switching introduced a universal primer binding site; the final cDNA contained a unique molecular identifier, enabling accurate counting of TCR cDNA molecules. Specific primers in the conserved constant-segment region were used to synthesize first-strand cDNA for TCR alpha and beta chains. To control for contamination, each cDNA library was double barcoded with a SMART-Mk sample barcode plus Illumina barcodes. TruSeq adapter sequences and Illumina sample barcodes were added in two successive PCR steps. TCR alpha and beta cDNA libraries were sequenced on the Illumina HiSeq platform with custom primers. Turning to the authors' computational methods: MiGEC was used to process raw reads and extract unique molecular identifiers, and MiXCR was used to find CDR3 positions. For each individual, recombination models were inferred using an EM algorithm with the repgenHMM and IGoR tools. Shared clonotype analysis was performed with the tcR package in R, normalizing sharing by the product of cloneset sizes. To study raw recombination without the effects of thymic and clonal selection, out-of-frame nonproductive sequences were analyzed. TCRdb passed the public sequencing reads through fastp at Q25 and MiXCR, retaining productive beta sequences. Each entry is one CDR3 protein sequence, shown with its most common DNA and genes. The V and J calls reflect TCRdb's pipeline rather than the authors' work. Present in this sample are 500,000 to 550,000 distinct CDR3 sequences, 20% to 25% of which were seen just once. In total, the top ten clones hold more than 0.4% of the sample.

Counted from cysteine to phenylalanine, this CDR3 has 12 amino acids. Only the CDR3 portion is preserved as DNA: 36 bases, with reading frame beginning at the first base. V is shortened by 4 bases, J by 0 bases, and the region joining them spans 7 bases. Looking up the germline V gene yields CDR1 SQVTM and CDR2 ANQGSEA. These data were also filed under a second study, of yellow fever vaccine responses in identical twins. As the second paper documents: The authors reported that the T cell response to vaccination in identical twins appeared partly convergent and partly personalized. Focusing on identical twins, the study followed the T cell clones that responded to the vaccine, and did so with precision.

Recombination linked TRBV29-1 to TRBJ2-7; the D gene assignment is ambiguous. The TCR was taken from a woman aged 18-29 years in good health. Sequencing input: CD4+ T cells sorted from blood. The CDR3 corresponds to CSVALGSYEQYF. The sequenced DNA is TGCAGCGTTGCTCTAGGCTCCTACGAGCAGTACTTC.